Given below is one TCR beta chain in context. This CDR3 region has 15 residues. Germline lookup yields CDR1 MNHNS and CDR2 SASEGT. The V and J ends lost 7 bases and 8 bases, in that order; junction bases with no gene match: 9. The record originates from a study of metastatic and nonmetastatic thyroid tumors. Study in general: Thyroid patients, malignant and benign, had repertoires compared across blood and tumor or nodule tissue.

TCRdb reanalyzed the PCR reads with MiXCR. The sample lists tens of thousands of clones, 20% seen once, with over 6.5% in the top ten. Each patient came to thyroid surgery without any prior treatment (of any kind). This TCR was sampled from a female donor with papillary thyroid cancer or a benign thyroid nodule (not recorded which). Some clones in this sample may be carry-over from other donors' samples. The sequenced sample consisted of blood. The chain uses TRBV6-1 and TRBJ1-6; 9 bases agree with TRBD1. CDR3 in DNA: TGTGCCAGCACCGACCCCGGGACAGGGTATTCACCCCTCCACTTT. Its translation: CASTDPGTGYSPLHF.